This paragraph reports one TCR beta chain. This record belongs to a study of T cell responses to AZD1222 COVID-19 vaccine. Germline CDR1 reads LGHDT; CDR2 reads YNNKEL (reference sequence). V was trimmed by 4 bases and J by 2 bases, leaving 12 bases between them. The CDR3 has 16 amino acids. Using immunoSEQ multiplex PCR, the repertoire was profiled, and TCRdb retains in-frame clones only, with some absent. Of roughly 150,000 clones detected, about 91% appear once; the ten largest clones hold 2% to 2.5%. The starting material was peripheral blood, obtained on day 0 of AZD1222 vaccination. The chain uses TRBV3-1 (or the pseudogene TRBV3-2) and TRBJ1-6; tentatively, D is TRBD1 (6 bases). This clonotype originated in an adult in good health. CDR3 nucleotide sequence: TGTGCCAGCAGCCGAAACACAGGGACCTATAATTCACCCCTCCACTTT. This codes for CASSRNTGTYNSPLHF.